This T cell receptor beta chain was captured by sequencing in a study of cytomegalovirus exposure and HLA in healthy donors. Findings of the study overall: Earlier results showed most TCR beta V segments being productive about 87% or about 30% of the time.

Germline V gene lookup returns CDR1 SGHNT and CDR2 YYREEE (reference sequence). The CDR3 is 15 amino acids. The PCR had 60 Vbeta and 13 Jbeta primers. Measured with immunoSEQ multiplex PCR; TCRdb has only the in-frame clones, and not every one. The data show about 160,000 clones, about four fifths seen once. Only a few counts were recorded for this clone. Its antigen remains unknown. One end of the junction does not line up with germline, which may come from a read error. The chain combines TRBV5-4 with TRBJ1-1; 9 nucleotides line up with TRBD1. Sequenced material: PBMCs. This sequence originates from a man aged 45-65 years in good health and CMV-seropositive. CDR3 sequence (DNA): TGCGCCAGCAGCTTATCGGGTACAGGGGGCATTGAAGCTTTCTTT. Protein product: CASSLSGTGGIEAFF.